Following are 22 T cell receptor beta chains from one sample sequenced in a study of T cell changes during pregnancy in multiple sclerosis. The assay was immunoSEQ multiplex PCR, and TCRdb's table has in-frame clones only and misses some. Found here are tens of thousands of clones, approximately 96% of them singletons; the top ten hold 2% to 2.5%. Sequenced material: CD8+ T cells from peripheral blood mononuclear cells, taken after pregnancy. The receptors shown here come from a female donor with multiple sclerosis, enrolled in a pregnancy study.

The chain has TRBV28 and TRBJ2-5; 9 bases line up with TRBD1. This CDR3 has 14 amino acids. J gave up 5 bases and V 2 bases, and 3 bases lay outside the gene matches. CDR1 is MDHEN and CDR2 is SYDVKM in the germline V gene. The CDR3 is CASSLRQGGETQYF. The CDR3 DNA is TGTGCCAGCAGTTTACGACAGGGGGGGGAGACCCAGTACTTC.

The CDR3 reads CATSNRRSYEQYF. The CDR3 DNA reads TGTGCCACCAGCAATCGGCGGTCCTACGAGCAGTACTTC. This chain connects TRBV15 to TRBJ2-7; D ambiguous. The germline V gene has CDR1 LNHNV and CDR2 YYDKDF (reference sequence). V lost 4 bases and J 1 base, leaving 8 bases between the germline ends. The CDR3 has 13 amino acids.

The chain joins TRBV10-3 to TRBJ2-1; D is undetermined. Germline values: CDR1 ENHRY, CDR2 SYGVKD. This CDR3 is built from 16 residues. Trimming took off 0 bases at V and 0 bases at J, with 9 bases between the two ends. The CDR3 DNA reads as TGTGCCATCAGTGAGTCCGAGAGTAGCTCCTACAATGAGCAGTTCTTC. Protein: CAISESESSSYNEQFF.

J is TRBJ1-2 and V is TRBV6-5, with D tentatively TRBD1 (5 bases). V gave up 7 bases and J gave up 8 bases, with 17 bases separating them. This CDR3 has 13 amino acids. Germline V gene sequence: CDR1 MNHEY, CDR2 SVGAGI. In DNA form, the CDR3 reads TGTGCCAGCACCCTGGGGGGGGGAGGCGGCTACACCTTC. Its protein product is CASTLGGGGGYTF.

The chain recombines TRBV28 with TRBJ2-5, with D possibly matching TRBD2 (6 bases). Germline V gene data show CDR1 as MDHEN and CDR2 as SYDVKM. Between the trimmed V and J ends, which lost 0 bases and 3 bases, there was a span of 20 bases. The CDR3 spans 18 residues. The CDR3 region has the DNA TGTGCCAGCAGTTTATGGGGACTCACTAGCCGCGGGGAAGAGACCCAGTACTTC. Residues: CASSLWGLTSRGEETQYF.

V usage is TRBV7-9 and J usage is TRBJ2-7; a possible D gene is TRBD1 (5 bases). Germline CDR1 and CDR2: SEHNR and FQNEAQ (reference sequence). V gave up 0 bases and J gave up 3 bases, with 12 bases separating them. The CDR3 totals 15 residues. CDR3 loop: CASSLAQGQNYEQYF. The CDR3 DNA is TGTGCCAGCAGCTTAGCGCAGGGCCAGAACTACGAGCAGTACTTC.

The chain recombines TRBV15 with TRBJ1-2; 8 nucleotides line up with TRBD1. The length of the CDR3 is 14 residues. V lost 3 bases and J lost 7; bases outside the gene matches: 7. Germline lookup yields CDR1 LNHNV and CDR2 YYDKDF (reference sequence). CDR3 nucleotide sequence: TGTGCCACCAGCAGGAGGACAGGGTATTTTGGCTACACCTTC. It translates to CATSRRTGYFGYTF.

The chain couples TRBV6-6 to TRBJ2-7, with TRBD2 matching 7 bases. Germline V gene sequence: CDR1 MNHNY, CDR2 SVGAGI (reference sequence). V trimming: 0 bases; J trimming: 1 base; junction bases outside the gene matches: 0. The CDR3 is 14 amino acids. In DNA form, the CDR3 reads TGTGCCAGCAGTTACTCGGGGGGGTCCTACGAGCAGTACTTC. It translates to CASSYSGGSYEQYF.

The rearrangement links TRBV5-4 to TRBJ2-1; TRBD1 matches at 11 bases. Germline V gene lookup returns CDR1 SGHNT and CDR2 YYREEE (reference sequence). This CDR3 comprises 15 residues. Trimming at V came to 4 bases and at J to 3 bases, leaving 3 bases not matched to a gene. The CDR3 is CASSTGQGVYNEQFF. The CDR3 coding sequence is TGTGCCAGCAGCACGGGACAGGGGGTCTACAATGAGCAGTTCTTC.

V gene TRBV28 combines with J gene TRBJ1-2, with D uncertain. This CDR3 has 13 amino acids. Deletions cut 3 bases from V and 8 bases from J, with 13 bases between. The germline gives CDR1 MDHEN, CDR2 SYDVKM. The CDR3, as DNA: TGTGCCAGCAGTTTTCGGACTCTCCAGGGCTACACCTTC. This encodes CASSFRTLQGYTF.

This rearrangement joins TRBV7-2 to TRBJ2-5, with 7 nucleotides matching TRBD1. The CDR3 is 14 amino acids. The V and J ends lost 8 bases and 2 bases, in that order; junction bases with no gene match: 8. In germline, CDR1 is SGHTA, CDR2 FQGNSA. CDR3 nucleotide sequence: TGTGCCAGCCGGGACAGCCTCGCTCAAGAGACCCAGTACTTC. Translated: CASRDSLAQETQYF.

CDR3 region: CASSQTPGQPYNEQFF. CDR3 sequence (DNA): TGTGCCAGCAGCCAGACGCCGGGACAGCCTTACAATGAGCAGTTCTTC. The gene calls are TRBV4-2 and TRBJ2-1; 7 bases map to TRBD1. V shed 3 bases and J 4 bases; nucleotides not matched to a gene: 9. CDR1 is LGHNA and CDR2 is YNFKEQ in the germline V gene. There are 16 residues in the CDR3.

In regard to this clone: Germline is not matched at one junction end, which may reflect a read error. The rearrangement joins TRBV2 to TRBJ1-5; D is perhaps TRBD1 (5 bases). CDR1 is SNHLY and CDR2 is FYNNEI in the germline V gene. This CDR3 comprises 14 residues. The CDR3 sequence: CASSRGDSNQPQHF. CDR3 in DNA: TGTGCTAGCAGTCGGGGGGACAGCAATCAGCCCCAGCATTTT.

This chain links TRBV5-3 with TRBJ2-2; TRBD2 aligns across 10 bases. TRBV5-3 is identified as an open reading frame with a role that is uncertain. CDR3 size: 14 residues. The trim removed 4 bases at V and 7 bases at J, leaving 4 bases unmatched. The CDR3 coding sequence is TGTGCCAGAAGCCCGGGACTAGCGCACGGGGAGCTGTTTTTT. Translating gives CARSPGLAHGELFF.

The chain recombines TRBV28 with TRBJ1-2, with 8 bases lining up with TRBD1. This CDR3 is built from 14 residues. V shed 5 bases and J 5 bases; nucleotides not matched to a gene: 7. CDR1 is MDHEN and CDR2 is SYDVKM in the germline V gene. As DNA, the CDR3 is TGTGCCAGCAGTGCGGGACAGGAAGCTTATGGCTACACCTTC. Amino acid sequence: CASSAGQEAYGYTF.

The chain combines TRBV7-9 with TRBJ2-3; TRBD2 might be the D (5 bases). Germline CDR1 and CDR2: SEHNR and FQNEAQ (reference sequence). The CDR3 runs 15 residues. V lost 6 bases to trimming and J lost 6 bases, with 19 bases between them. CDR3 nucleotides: TGTGCCAGCAGGCCACCGGGGAGCCGTCAGGATACGCAGTATTTT. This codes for CASRPPGSRQDTQYF. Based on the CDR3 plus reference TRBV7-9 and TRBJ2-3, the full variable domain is DTGVSQNPRHKITKRGQNVTFRCDPISEHNRLYWYRQTLGQGPEFLTYFQNEAQLEKSRLLSDRFSAERPKGSFSTLEIQRTEQGDSAMYLCASRPPGSRQDTQYFGPGTRLTVL.

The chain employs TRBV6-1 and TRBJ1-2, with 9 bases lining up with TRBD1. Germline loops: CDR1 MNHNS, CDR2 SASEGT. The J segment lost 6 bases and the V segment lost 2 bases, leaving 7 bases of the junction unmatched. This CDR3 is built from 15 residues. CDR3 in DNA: TGTGCCAGCAGTGAATTGAACAGGGGGCAGGATGGCTACACCTTC. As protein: CASSELNRGQDGYTF.

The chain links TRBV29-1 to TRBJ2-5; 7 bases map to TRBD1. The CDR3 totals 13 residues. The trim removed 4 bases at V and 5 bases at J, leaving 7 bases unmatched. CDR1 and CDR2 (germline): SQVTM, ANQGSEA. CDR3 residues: CSVGQGLFETQYF. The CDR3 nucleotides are TGCAGCGTTGGACAGGGTTTGTTTGAGACCCAGTACTTC.

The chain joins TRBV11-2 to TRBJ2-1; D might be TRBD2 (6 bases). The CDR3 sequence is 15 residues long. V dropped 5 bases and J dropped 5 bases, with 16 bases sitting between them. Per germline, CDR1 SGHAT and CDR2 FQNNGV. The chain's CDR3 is CASSQLLAQDNEQFF. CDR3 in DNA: TGTGCCAGCAGCCAATTACTAGCCCAAGACAATGAGCAGTTCTTC.

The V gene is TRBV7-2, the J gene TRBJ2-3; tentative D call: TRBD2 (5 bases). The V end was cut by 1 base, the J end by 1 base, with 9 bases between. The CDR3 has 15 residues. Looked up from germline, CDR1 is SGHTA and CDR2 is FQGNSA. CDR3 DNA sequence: TGTGCCAGCAGCTTAGAGGAGGTCCGCACAGATACGCAGTATTTT. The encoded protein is CASSLEEVRTDTQYF.

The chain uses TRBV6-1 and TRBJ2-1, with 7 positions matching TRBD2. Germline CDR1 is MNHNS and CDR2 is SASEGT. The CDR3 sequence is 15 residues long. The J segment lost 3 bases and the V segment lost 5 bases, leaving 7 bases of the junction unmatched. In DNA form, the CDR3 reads TGTGCCAGCAGTTGGCTAGCGGAGAGCTACAATGAGCAGTTCTTC. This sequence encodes CASSWLAESYNEQFF.

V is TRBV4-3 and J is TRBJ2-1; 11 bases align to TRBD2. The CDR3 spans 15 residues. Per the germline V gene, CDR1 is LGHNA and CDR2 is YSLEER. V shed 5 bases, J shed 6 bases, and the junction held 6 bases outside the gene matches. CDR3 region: CASSEGTSGPNEQFF. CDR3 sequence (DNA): TGCGCCAGCAGCGAAGGGACTAGCGGACCCAATGAGCAGTTCTTC.